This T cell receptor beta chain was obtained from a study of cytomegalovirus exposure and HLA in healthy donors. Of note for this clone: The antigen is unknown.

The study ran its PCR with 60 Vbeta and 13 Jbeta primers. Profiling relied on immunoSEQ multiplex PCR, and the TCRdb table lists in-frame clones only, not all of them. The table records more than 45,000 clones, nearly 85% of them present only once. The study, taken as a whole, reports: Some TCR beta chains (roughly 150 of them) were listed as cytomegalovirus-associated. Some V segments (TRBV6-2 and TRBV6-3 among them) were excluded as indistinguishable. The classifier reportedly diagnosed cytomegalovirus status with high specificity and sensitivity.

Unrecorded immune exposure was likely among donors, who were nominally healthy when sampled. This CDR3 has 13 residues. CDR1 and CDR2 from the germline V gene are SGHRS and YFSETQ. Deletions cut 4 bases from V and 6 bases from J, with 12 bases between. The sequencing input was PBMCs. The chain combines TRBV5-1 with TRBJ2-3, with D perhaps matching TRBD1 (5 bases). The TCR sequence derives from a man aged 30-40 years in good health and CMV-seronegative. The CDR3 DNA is TGCGCCAGCAGCCGAGACAGAACCGATACGCAGTATTTT. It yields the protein CASSRDRTDTQYF.